This entry features one T cell receptor (beta chain) sequence. The entry originates in a study of T cell changes during pregnancy in multiple sclerosis. Germline-derived CDR1 and CDR2 are MNHEY and SVGAGI. V gave up 10 bases and J gave up 3 bases; unmatched junction bases: 9. The CDR3 has 15 amino acids. Method: immunoSEQ multiplex PCR; TCRdb's copy keeps in-frame clones and lacks some. The sample shows tens of thousands of clones, about 96% of them seen only once. The source was CD8+ T cells from peripheral blood mononuclear cells, collected after pregnancy. This sequence joins TRBV6-5 and TRBJ2-7; the match to TRBD2 covers 13 bases. This sequence originates from a female donor with multiple sclerosis, enrolled in a pregnancy study. Written as DNA, the CDR3 is TGTGCCACCAAACTGACTAGCGGGAGGATCTACGAGCAGTACTTC. It is translated as CATKLTSGRIYEQYF.